A single sample is the source of the 11 T cell receptor beta chains below, sequenced in a study of spatial heterogeneity in lung cancer (dated by TCRdb to the late 2010s). The time point label corresponds to: sample taken at primary tumor resection. Without any cell sorting, TCR sequencing was performed on whole RNA extracted either from tumor and nontumor lung tissue or from cryopreserved PBMC samples. Library prep was done by 5' RACE. Sequencing instrument: NextSeq 500. Using fastp trimming at Q25 and MiXCR clonotype assembly, TCRdb reanalyzed the public sequencing data and kept in-frame beta chains. One record per CDR3 amino acid sequence lists the most common genes and DNA. The sample yields under 40,000 distinct CDR3 sequences; 4.5% to 6% were counted once. Around a tenth of the sample lies in the top ten. The material was PBMCs, obtained at surgery. The receptor set was obtained from a male donor with early-stage non-small cell lung cancer.

This clonotype occurred many times. The V gene is TRBV5-1, the J gene TRBJ1-3, with D perhaps TRBD1 (5 bases). The CDR3 extends over 14 amino acids. V gave up 4 bases and J gave up 1 base, with 9 bases separating them. The V gene's germline CDR1 is SGHRS and CDR2 YFSETQ. CDR3 region: CASSPGGSGNTIYF. The CDR3 DNA sequence: TGCGCCAGCAGCCCTGGGGGTTCTGGAAACACCATATATTTT.

The sample holds many counts of this clonotype. The chain recombines TRBV4-2 with TRBJ2-5, with D perhaps assigned TRBD1 or TRBD2 (5 bases each). The CDR3 sequence is 15 residues long. Germline CDR1 LGHNA, CDR2 YNFKEQ. The V and J ends lost 0 bases and 1 base respectively, with 9 bases between them. The DNA for the CDR3 is TGTGCCAGCAGCCAAGACCGGGGCCCCCAAGAGACCCAGTACTTC. Translating gives CASSQDRGPQETQYF.

This clonotype was picked up a small number of times. This chain connects TRBV12-3 or TRBV12-4 to TRBJ1-2; D is ambiguous. This CDR3 region has 13 residues. The V end lost 6 bases, the J end lost 2 bases, and 10 bases lay between the germline ends. The CDR3 DNA follows: TGTGCCAGCAGCCTACAGAGCAACTATGGCTACACCTTC. Protein: CASSLQSNYGYTF.

The chain is built from TRBV29-1 and TRBJ2-5; 7 positions agree with TRBD2. The CDR3 runs to 13 residues. The V gene's germline CDR1 is SQVTM and CDR2 ANQGSEA. V lost 6 bases, J lost 5 bases, and 9 bases stayed unmatched. CDR3 DNA: TGCAGCGTGCGATCCTCCGGGGGGGAGACCCAGTACTTC. Its translation: CSVRSSGGETQYF.

The sample holds many counts of this clonotype. J is TRBJ1-5 and V is TRBV9; D not resolved. Germline V gene data show CDR1 as SGDLS and CDR2 as YYNGEE. The CDR3 runs 14 residues. The germline V and J ends were trimmed by 0 bases and 6 bases, with 10 bases remaining between them. This chain's CDR3 is CASSVEGGTQPQHF. The DNA of the CDR3 is TGTGCCAGCAGCGTAGAAGGAGGAACTCAGCCCCAGCATTTT.

A remark on this clonotype: This sequence may be a read error, since a much larger clone differs from it by one base. CDR3 residues: CASSPGDPGYTQHF. Written as DNA, the CDR3 is TGTGCCAGCAGCCCCGGGGACCCCGGGTATACGCAGCATTTT. V usage is TRBV6-6 and J usage is TRBJ2-3; weak D call: TRBD1 (5 bases). Matching the DNA end better, TRBJ1-5 makes the J call doubtful. This CDR3 comprises 14 residues. Germline CDR1 MNHNY, CDR2 SVGAGI (reference sequence).

This clonotype was seen repeatedly, ten times or more. This chain joins TRBV20-1 and TRBJ1-2, with D tentatively TRBD1 (5 bases). This CDR3 has 13 residues. Between the trimmed V and J ends, which lost 3 bases and 5 bases, there was a span of 13 bases. CDR1 DFQATT and CDR2 SNEGSKA come from the germline V gene (reference sequence). CDR3 sequence: CSASYRIGYGYTF. DNA for the CDR3: TGCAGTGCTAGTTACAGGATTGGATATGGCTACACCTTC.

This chain uses TRBV5-1 with TRBJ2-5, with TRBD1 identical over 8 bases. The germline V gene encodes CDR1 SGHRS and CDR2 YFSETQ. This CDR3 region has 13 residues. The V and J ends lost 5 bases and 2 bases, in that order; junction bases with no gene match: 2. DNA of the CDR3: TGCGCCAGCAGTGACAGGGGACAAGAGACCCAGTACTTC. Its translation is CASSDRGQETQYF. Filled out from reference TRBV5-1 and TRBJ2-5, the complete variable domain reads KAGVTQTPRYLIKTRGQQVTLSCSPISGHRSVSWYQQTPGQGLQFLFEYFSETQRNKGNFPGRFSGRQFSNSRSEMNVSTLELGDSALYLCASSDRGQETQYFGPGTRLLVL.

This clonotype was seen repeatedly, ten times or more. The chain has TRBV10-3 and TRBJ2-7, with D perhaps being TRBD1 or TRBD2 (5 bases each). The CDR3 length is 12 residues. Germline V lookup: CDR1 ENHRY, CDR2 SYGVKD. The germline V and J ends were trimmed by 10 bases and 3 bases, with 13 bases remaining between them. CDR3 nucleotides: TGTGCCACCACCTGGGACGGCTACGAGCAGTACTTC. Amino acids: CATTWDGYEQYF.

The chain employs TRBV7-6 and TRBJ2-6; D may correspond to TRBD1 or TRBD2 (7 bases each). Per the germline V gene, CDR1 is SGHVS and CDR2 is FNYEAQ. Trimming removed 1 base from V and 2 bases from J, with 12 bases in between. The CDR3 has 17 amino acids. The CDR3 DNA reads as TGTGCCAGCAGCTTAGAGGCAGGGGGGGCTGGGGCCAACGTCCTGACTTTC. Protein sequence: CASSLEAGGAGANVLTF.

This clonotype has a count of ten or more. The chain links TRBV24-1 to TRBJ2-6; a weak D match, TRBD2 (6 bases). This CDR3 is built from 16 residues. Trimming stripped 0 bases from V and 2 bases from J, with 7 bases between. CDR1 and CDR2 from the germline V gene are KGHDR and SFDVKD. The chain's CDR3 is CATSDLPGAGANVLTF. In nucleotides, the CDR3 is TGTGCCACCAGTGATTTGCCGGGGGCTGGGGCCAACGTCCTGACTTTC.